Listed here are 5 T cell receptor beta chains from one sample, sequenced in a study of monozygotic twins with inflammatory bowel disease. TCRdb re-called the 5' RACE reads and gives one entry per CDR3 protein, without DNA. This repertoire includes about 300,000 distinct CDR3 sequences. The source material was blood. The origin of the receptors is a human donor with ulcerative colitis or Crohn's disease, or a healthy co-twin of an affected twin (not recorded which).

J is TRBJ2-7 and V is TRBV12-3 or TRBV12-4; TCRdb selects TRBD1, and the lack of DNA leaves this call unchecked. This CDR3 is built from 15 residues. CDR3 sequence: CASSPRDRGPYEQYF.

V is TRBV5-6 and J is TRBJ2-1. The CDR3 runs 11 residues. Germline CDR1 SGHDT, CDR2 YYEEEE. CDR3 protein: CASSLNGLQFF.

The V gene is TRBV20-1, the J gene TRBJ2-1; lacking DNA, the TRBD2 call made by TCRdb goes unchecked. Germline lookup yields CDR1 DFQATT and CDR2 SNEGSKA (reference sequence). This CDR3 is 21 amino acids long. The CDR3 loop is CSARAQTGTSGGTASYNEQFF.

The CDR3 sequence is CSPSLGGRGETQYF. The genes are TRBV20-1 and TRBJ2-5; the D call from TCRdb, TRBD1, cannot be confirmed without DNA. Germline lookup yields CDR1 DFQATT and CDR2 SNEGSKA (reference sequence). The CDR3 has 14 amino acids.

The chain couples TRBV27 to TRBJ2-7. In germline, CDR1 is MNHEY, CDR2 SMNVEV (reference sequence). CDR3 length: 11 amino acids. The CDR3 spells CAREAIYEQYF.